Each of the 30 T cell receptor beta chains below was sequenced from the same sample in a study of blood T cell repertoires in COVID-19. Using immunoSEQ multiplex PCR, the repertoire was profiled, and TCRdb retains in-frame clones only, with some absent. The profile covers about 200,000 clones, with roughly 90% appearing a single time and approximately 8.1% taken by the ten largest. The material sequenced was PBMCs or T cells enriched from blood (not recorded which). These TCRs come from a woman between 18 and 29 years old who had recovered from COVID-19.

The genes are TRBV10-2 and TRBJ2-1; D is perhaps TRBD1 (6 bases). The CDR3 runs to 16 residues. Germline loops: CDR1 WSHSY, CDR2 SAAADI. V dropped 6 bases and J dropped 0 bases, with 15 bases sitting between them. The CDR3 protein is CASSPGQSSSYNEQFF. The CDR3 DNA is TGCGCCAGCAGCCCAGGACAGTCCAGCTCCTACAATGAGCAGTTCTTC.

V gene TRBV12-3 or TRBV12-4 combines with J gene TRBJ2-3; D uncertain. V lost 6 bases and J 9 bases, leaving 13 bases between the germline ends. The CDR3 consists of 12 residues. The chain's CDR3 is CASRTFTGTQYF. For the CDR3, the DNA is TGTGCCAGCAGGACTTTTACCGGGACGCAGTATTTT.

This chain connects TRBV19 to TRBJ1-4; TRBD1 aligns across 8 bases. The J segment lost 4 bases and the V segment lost 6 bases, leaving 7 bases of the junction unmatched. CDR3 length equals 15 residues. Germline loops: CDR1 LNHDA, CDR2 SQIVND (reference sequence). The CDR3 nucleotides are TGTGCCAGTAGCCGACCGGGACAGGATAATGAAAAACTGTTTTTT. Translating gives CASSRPGQDNEKLFF.

This rearrangement joins TRBV7-2 to TRBJ1-1, with unresolved D. The ends were cut back, 1 base at V and 5 bases at J, with 11 bases in the middle. The germline gives CDR1 SGHTA, CDR2 FQGNSA. This CDR3 has 14 amino acids. Here the CDR3 reads CASSLVAGRTEAFF. The CDR3, as DNA: TGTGCCAGCAGCTTAGTGGCAGGCAGAACTGAAGCTTTCTTT. The full variable domain, in which reference TRBV7-2 and TRBJ1-1 provide the parts outside the CDR3, is GAGVSQSPSNKVTEKGKDVELRCDPISGHTALYWYRQSLGQGLEFLIYFQGNSAPDKSGLPSDRFSAERTGGSVSTLTIQRTQQEDSAVYLCASSLVAGRTEAFFGQGTRLTVV.

This chain uses TRBV4-2 with TRBJ2-3, with 8 bases that match TRBD2. This CDR3 spans 19 amino acids. V was clipped by 4 bases and J by 2 bases; unmatched bases: 17. CDR1 is LGHNA, CDR2 YNFKEQ, per germline. CDR3 region: CASSPLQSISGANTDTQYF. In DNA form, the CDR3 reads TGTGCCAGCAGCCCCCTGCAAAGTATTAGCGGGGCGAACACAGATACGCAGTATTTT.

The gene calls are TRBV10-3 and TRBJ1-1; D is unclear. V was clipped by 7 bases and J by 1 base, with 10 bases between them. This CDR3 is 13 amino acids long. Germline lookup yields CDR1 ENHRY and CDR2 SYGVKD. The CDR3 region has the DNA TGTGCCATCAAAAAGGAGCCGAACACTGAAGCTTTCTTT. Its translation: CAIKKEPNTEAFF.

This clone is a singleton in its sample. The chain carries TRBV19 and TRBJ2-3; the D gene is possibly TRBD2 (6 bases). The CDR3 contains 14 residues. The V gene lost 0 bases and the J gene lost 14 bases, with 18 bases spanning the gap. CDR1 and CDR2 (germline): LNHDA, SQIVND (reference sequence). CDR3 residues: CASSIDMAGLPPYF. CDR3 coding DNA: TGTGCCAGTAGTATAGACATGGCGGGGTTACCCCCGTATTTT.

The chain joins TRBV28 to TRBJ2-5; 7 nucleotides line up with TRBD1. The CDR3 covers 14 residues. In germline, CDR1 is MDHEN, CDR2 SYDVKM. Unmatched junction bases numbered 7, after V lost 5 bases and J lost 4 bases. The CDR3 spells CASSTPGQLETQYF. The CDR3 coding sequence is TGTGCCAGCAGTACCCCGGGACAGTTAGAGACCCAGTACTTC.

The chain links TRBV3-1 (or the pseudogene TRBV3-2) to TRBJ2-5; 13 nucleotides match TRBD2. The CDR3 sequence is 17 residues long. With V trimmed by 4 bases and J by 0 bases, 5 bases remained unmatched. The germline gives CDR1 LGHDT, CDR2 YNNKEL (reference sequence). CDR3 sequence reads: CASSLRTSGGDQETQYF. For the CDR3, the DNA is TGTGCCAGCAGCCTCCGGACTAGCGGGGGAGACCAAGAGACCCAGTACTTC.

This clone was recorded once. The V call is TRBV25-1, the J call TRBJ1-4; possibly TRBD1 for D (5 bases). The V and J ends lost 1 base and 2 bases respectively, with 8 bases between them. Germline V gene sequence: CDR1 MGHDK, CDR2 SYGVNS. This CDR3 comprises 15 residues. The CDR3: CASSEWGGTNEKLFF. In nucleotides, the CDR3 is TGTGCCAGCAGTGAATGGGGGGGTACTAATGAAAAACTGTTTTTT.

A single count supports this clone. CDR3 loop: CASSPIGVGRVNGYTF. The CDR3 DNA reads TGTGCCAGCAGTCCCATCGGGGTGGGGAGGGTGAATGGCTACACCTTC. This rearrangement joins TRBV27 to TRBJ1-2; D is undetermined. V lost 5 bases, J lost 6 bases, and 22 bases lay in between. Germline CDR1 and CDR2: MNHEY and SMNVEV (reference sequence). CDR3 length: 16 residues.

The chain links TRBV2 to TRBJ1-2; weak D call: TRBD1 (6 bases). Germline V gives CDR1 SNHLY, CDR2 FYNNEI. The CDR3 is 17 amino acids. V gave up 2 bases and J gave up 0 bases, with 16 bases separating them. Here the CDR3 reads CASSEMTPGVANYGYTF. DNA for the CDR3: TGTGCCAGCAGTGAAATGACCCCAGGGGTAGCTAACTATGGCTACACCTTC.

This chain links TRBV5-5 with TRBJ2-5; 10 bases align to TRBD1. The germline V gene has CDR1 SGHKS and CDR2 YYEKEE (reference sequence). The CDR3 totals 15 residues. V lost 4 bases and J lost 5; bases outside the gene matches: 8. This CDR3 reads CASSELTGGFETQYF. The CDR3 DNA sequence: TGTGCCAGCAGCGAATTGACAGGGGGCTTTGAGACCCAGTACTTC.

The chain couples TRBV18 to TRBJ2-2; 8 bases match TRBD1. The CDR3 is 17 residues long. Germline CDR1 is KGHSH and CDR2 is LQKENI. Trimming removed 6 bases from V and 0 bases from J; junction bases left unmatched: 9. CDR3 coding DNA: TGTGCCAGCTCGCGAGGGACAGGCGTCTCGAACACCGGGGAGCTGTTTTTT. It encodes CASSRGTGVSNTGELFF.

This sequence joins TRBV5-4 and TRBJ2-5; 8 positions agree with TRBD2. Germline CDR1 reads SGHNT; CDR2 reads YYREEE (reference sequence). The V segment lost 4 bases and the J segment 5 bases; nucleotides outside the gene matches: 13. The CDR3 is 16 amino acids. Written as DNA, the CDR3 is TGTGCCAGCAGCCCCGGGGGTCTAGCGGGTAGTGAGACCCAGTACTTC. It translates to CASSPGGLAGSETQYF.

The CDR3 here is CAILADKTSGNTIYF. In DNA, the CDR3 is TGTGCCATTCTGGCAGACAAAACCTCTGGAAACACCATATATTTT. The chain joins TRBV10-3 to TRBJ1-3, with D uncertain. Germline-derived CDR1 and CDR2 are ENHRY and SYGVKD. The CDR3 is made up of 15 amino acids. V lost 9 bases, J lost 0 bases, and 15 bases lay in between.

The chain has TRBV4-2 and TRBJ2-2; no reliable D call. The CDR3 has 15 amino acids. The V end was cut by 3 bases, the J end by 1 base, with 9 bases between. Germline CDR1 LGHNA, CDR2 YNFKEQ. In DNA, the CDR3 is TGTGCCAGCAGCCATTGGCCAGAGAACACCGGGGAGCTGTTTTTT. Protein sequence: CASSHWPENTGELFF.

The chain joins TRBV18 to TRBJ2-3, with a tentative D call TRBD1 (5 bases). This CDR3 is built from 14 residues. CDR1 and CDR2 from the germline V gene are KGHSH and LQKENI. V lost 0 bases and J lost 6, with 10 bases in between. Written as DNA, the CDR3 is TGTGCCAGCTCACCACCGGTGGGGCCGGATACGCAGTATTTT. This sequence encodes CASSPPVGPDTQYF.

This clone occurred a few times. The rearrangement uses TRBV9 and TRBJ2-7; TRBD1 agrees at 9 bases. V shed 4 bases and J 3 bases; nucleotides not matched to a gene: 8. CDR3 length: 15 amino acids. From germline, CDR1 is SGDLS and CDR2 YYNGEE. The CDR3 is CASSPTDRGHYEQYF. In DNA, the CDR3 is TGTGCCAGCAGCCCAACGGACAGGGGACACTACGAGCAGTACTTC.

The chain uses TRBV27 and TRBJ2-1; 8 positions agree with TRBD1. V was clipped by 10 bases and J by 1 base; unmatched bases: 6. The CDR3 covers 14 residues. CDR1 and CDR2 from the germline V gene are MNHEY and SMNVEV (reference sequence). The DNA for the CDR3 is TGTGCCATCAGGAGACAGGGGTCCTACAATGAGCAGTTCTTC. This encodes CAIRRQGSYNEQFF.

V usage is TRBV5-1 and J usage is TRBJ2-3; TRBD2 agrees at 14 bases. Germline CDR1 SGHRS, CDR2 YFSETQ. CDR3 length equals 19 residues. With 3 bases clipped from V and 7 bases from J, the junction kept 16 bases outside the gene matches. In nucleotides, the CDR3 is TGCGCCAGCAGCTACGGACTAGCGGGGGGCCGCCAAGGTCCAAATACGCAGTATTTT. Amino acids: CASSYGLAGGRQGPNTQYF.

The chain links TRBV9 to TRBJ2-3; D perhaps matches TRBD2 (6 bases). V lost 0 bases and J 0 bases, leaving 11 bases between the germline ends. The CDR3 has 16 residues. Germline CDR1 is SGDLS and CDR2 is YYNGEE. Here the CDR3 DNA reads TGTGCCAGCAGCGTAGCACGGGGAGGCAGCACAGATACGCAGTATTTT. Amino acid sequence: CASSVARGGSTDTQYF.

This chain joins TRBV27 and TRBJ2-1; the D gene is possibly TRBD1 (6 bases). The CDR3 has 13 amino acids. With 2 bases removed from V and 10 bases from J, the gap between germline ends came to 12 bases. CDR1 and CDR2 from the germline V gene are MNHEY and SMNVEV (reference sequence). CDR3 residues: CASSLGGLREQFF. CDR3 bases: TGTGCCAGCAGTTTAGGGGGCCTCAGGGAGCAGTTCTTC.

The gene calls are TRBV7-3 and TRBJ2-7, with D uncertain. This CDR3 is built from 13 residues. Germline-derived CDR1 and CDR2 are SGHTA and FQGTGA. The V gene lost 5 bases and the J gene lost 2 bases, with 10 bases spanning the gap. The CDR3 DNA follows: TGTGCCAGCAGCCCCGGCGGAGCCTACGAGCAGTACTTC. It codes for CASSPGGAYEQYF. Variable domain in full (rest from reference TRBV7-3 and TRBJ2-7): GAGVSQTPSNKVTEKGKYVELRCDPISGHTALYWYRQSLGQGPEFLIYFQGTGAADDSGLPNDRFFAVRPEGSVSTLKIQRTERGDSAVYLCASSPGGAYEQYFGPGTRLTVT.

The chain carries TRBV28 and TRBJ1-4; D is possibly TRBD1 (6 bases). The CDR3 is 15 residues long. Germline CDR1 is MDHEN and CDR2 is SYDVKM. V was shortened by 6 bases and J by 8 bases, with 19 bases between the two germline ends. The CDR3, as DNA: TGTGCCAGCAGCTCAACAGGGTCGGGATACGAAAAACTGTTTTTT. Amino acid sequence: CASSSTGSGYEKLFF.

V gene TRBV19 combines with J gene TRBJ1-5, with 8 bases identical to TRBD1. This CDR3 region has 16 residues. Trimming took 4 bases from V and 4 from J; bases not matched to a gene: 9. The V gene's germline CDR1 is LNHDA and CDR2 SQIVND (reference sequence). The CDR3 DNA follows: TGTGCCAGTAGTACAGCCTCGGACAGGGCTAATCAGCCCCAGCATTTT. Its protein product is CASSTASDRANQPQHF.

V is TRBV7-9 and J is TRBJ2-1; 10 bases fit TRBD1. This CDR3 spans 15 amino acids. V was clipped by 3 bases and J by 3 bases; unmatched bases: 2. CDR1 is SEHNR and CDR2 is FQNEAQ in the germline V gene (reference sequence). The CDR3 sequence is CASSFGTGVYNEQFF. In DNA, the CDR3 is TGTGCCAGCAGCTTCGGGACAGGGGTCTACAATGAGCAGTTCTTC.

The chain uses TRBV6-1 and TRBJ2-5, with D tentatively TRBD1 (6 bases). V was pared by 0 bases and J by 4 bases, with 21 bases between. CDR3 length: 18 residues. In germline, CDR1 is MNHNS, CDR2 SASEGT. The CDR3 DNA follows: TGTGCCAGCAGTGAAGCCGTGCTGGGGGCAGCGGTGGGAGAGACCCAGTACTTC. Translation gives CASSEAVLGAAVGETQYF.

The genes are TRBV5-6 and TRBJ2-7; tentative D call: TRBD1 (6 bases). V was shortened by 0 bases and J by 2 bases, with 9 bases between the two germline ends. The CDR3 extends over 14 amino acids. In germline, CDR1 is SGHDT, CDR2 YYEEEE. The chain's CDR3 is CASSLVRQAYEQYF. The CDR3 DNA reads TGTGCCAGCAGCTTGGTAAGACAGGCCTACGAGCAGTACTTC.

This chain links TRBV27 with TRBJ1-5; TRBD1 might be the D (5 bases). Germline V CDR1 and CDR2: MNHEY, SMNVEV (reference sequence). V was shortened by 5 bases and J by 1 base, with 12 bases between the two germline ends. This CDR3 is 15 amino acids long. CDR3 DNA: TGTGCCAGCAGTCCCCGGGGGAACAGCAATCAGCCCCAGCATTTT. Its translation is CASSPRGNSNQPQHF.